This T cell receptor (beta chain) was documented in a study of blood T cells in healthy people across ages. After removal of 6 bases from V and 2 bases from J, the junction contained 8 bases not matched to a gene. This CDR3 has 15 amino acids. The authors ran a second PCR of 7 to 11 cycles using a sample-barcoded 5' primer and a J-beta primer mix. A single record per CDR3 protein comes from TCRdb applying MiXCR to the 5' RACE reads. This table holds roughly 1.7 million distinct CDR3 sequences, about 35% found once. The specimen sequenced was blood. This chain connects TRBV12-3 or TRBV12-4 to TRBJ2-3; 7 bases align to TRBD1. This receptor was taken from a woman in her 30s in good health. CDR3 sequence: CASSLGDSPTDTQYF. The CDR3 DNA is TGTGCCAGCAGCCTGGGGGACAGCCCCACAGATACGCAGTATTTT.